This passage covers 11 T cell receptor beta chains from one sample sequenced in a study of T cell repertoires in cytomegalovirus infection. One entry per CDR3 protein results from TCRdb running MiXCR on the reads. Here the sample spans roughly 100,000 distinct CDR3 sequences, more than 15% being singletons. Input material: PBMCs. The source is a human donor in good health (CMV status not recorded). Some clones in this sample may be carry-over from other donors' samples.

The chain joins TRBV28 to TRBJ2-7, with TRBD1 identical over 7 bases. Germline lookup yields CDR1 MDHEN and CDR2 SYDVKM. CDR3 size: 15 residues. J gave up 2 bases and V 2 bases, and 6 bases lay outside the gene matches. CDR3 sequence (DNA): TGTGCCAGCAGTTTAAGGGGGCGAGGTCCCTACGAGCAGTACTTC. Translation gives CASSLRGRGPYEQYF.

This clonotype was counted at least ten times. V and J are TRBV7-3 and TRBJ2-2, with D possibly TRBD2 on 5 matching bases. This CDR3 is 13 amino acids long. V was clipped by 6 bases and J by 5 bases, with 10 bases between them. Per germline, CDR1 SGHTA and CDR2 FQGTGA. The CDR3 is CASRSTGTGELFF. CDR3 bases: TGTGCCAGCAGGTCAACGGGGACCGGGGAGCTGTTTTTT.

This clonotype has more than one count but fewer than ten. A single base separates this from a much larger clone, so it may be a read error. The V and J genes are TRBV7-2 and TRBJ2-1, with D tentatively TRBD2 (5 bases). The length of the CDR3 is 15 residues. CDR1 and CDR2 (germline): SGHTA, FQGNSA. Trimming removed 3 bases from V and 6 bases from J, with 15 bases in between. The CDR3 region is CASSLTIGVRNEQFF. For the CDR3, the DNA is TGTGCCAGCAGCTTGACTATCGGGGTCCGCAATGAGCAGTTCTTC.

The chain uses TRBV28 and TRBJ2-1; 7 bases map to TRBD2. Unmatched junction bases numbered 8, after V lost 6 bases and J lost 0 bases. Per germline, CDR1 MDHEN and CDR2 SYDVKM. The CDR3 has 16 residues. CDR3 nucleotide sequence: TGTGCCAGCAGGAAGGTCCCGGGGGGCTCCTACAATGAGCAGTTCTTC. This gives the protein CASRKVPGGSYNEQFF.

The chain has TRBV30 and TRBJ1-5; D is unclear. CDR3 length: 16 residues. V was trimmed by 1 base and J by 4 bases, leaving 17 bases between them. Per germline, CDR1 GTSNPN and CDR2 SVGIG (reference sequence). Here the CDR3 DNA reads TGTGCCTGGAGTGCCCCCCCCACAAACGGGAATCAGCCCCAGCATTTT. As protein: CAWSAPPTNGNQPQHF.

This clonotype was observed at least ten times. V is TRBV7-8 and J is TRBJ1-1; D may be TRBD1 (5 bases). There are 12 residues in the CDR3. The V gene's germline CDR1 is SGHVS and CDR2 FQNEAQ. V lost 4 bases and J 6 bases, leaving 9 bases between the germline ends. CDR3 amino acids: CASSWGKSEAFF. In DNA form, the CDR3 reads TGTGCCAGCAGCTGGGGGAAGTCTGAAGCTTTCTTT. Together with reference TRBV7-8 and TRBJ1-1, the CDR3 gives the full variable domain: GAGVSQSPRYKVAKRGQDVALRCDPISGHVSLFWYQQALGQGPEFLTYFQNEAQLDKSGLPSDRFFAERPEGSVSTLKIQRTQQEDSAVYLCASSWGKSEAFFGQGTRLTVV.

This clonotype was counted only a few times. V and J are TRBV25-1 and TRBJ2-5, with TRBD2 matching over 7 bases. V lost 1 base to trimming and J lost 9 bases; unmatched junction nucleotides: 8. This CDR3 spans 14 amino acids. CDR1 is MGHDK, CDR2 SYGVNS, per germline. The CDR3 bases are TGTGCCAGCAGTGAATTTGAGGACCGGGGGGCCCAGTACTTC. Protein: CASSEFEDRGAQYF.

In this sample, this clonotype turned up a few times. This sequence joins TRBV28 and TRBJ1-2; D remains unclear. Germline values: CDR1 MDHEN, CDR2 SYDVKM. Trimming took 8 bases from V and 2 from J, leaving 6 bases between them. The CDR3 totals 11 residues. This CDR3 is CASHTNYGYTF. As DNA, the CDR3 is TGTGCCAGCCATACGAACTATGGCTACACCTTC.

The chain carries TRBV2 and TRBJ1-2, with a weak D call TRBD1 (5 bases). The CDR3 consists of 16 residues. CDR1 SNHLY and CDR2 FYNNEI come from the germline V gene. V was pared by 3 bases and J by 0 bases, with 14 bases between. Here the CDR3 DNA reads TGTGCCAGCAGTGATTTACAGGATTCAGCTAACTATGGCTACACCTTC. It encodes CASSDLQDSANYGYTF.

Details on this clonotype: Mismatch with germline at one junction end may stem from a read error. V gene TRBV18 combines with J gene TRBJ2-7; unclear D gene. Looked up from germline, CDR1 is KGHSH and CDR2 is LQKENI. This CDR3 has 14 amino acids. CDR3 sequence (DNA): TGTGCCGGCTCACCAATTGGGTCAGTGGCCGAGCAGTACTTC. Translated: CAGSPIGSVAEQYF.

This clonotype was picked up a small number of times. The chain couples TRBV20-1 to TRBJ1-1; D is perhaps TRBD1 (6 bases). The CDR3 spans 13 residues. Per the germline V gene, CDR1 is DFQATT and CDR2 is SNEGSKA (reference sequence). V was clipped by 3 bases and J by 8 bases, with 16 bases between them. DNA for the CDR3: TGCAGTGCTAGCATAGGGGGTCGTTTAGAAGCTTTCTTT. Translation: CSASIGGRLEAFF.